This TCR beta chain was retrieved from a study of blood T cell repertoires in COVID-19. Background on the study: From T cells, B-cell-depleted T cells, or PBMCs came the material, which was cDNA or gDNA.

The CDR3 consists of 12 residues. V was clipped by 8 bases and J by 4 bases, with 11 bases between them. Germline assignment: CDR1 MNHEY and CDR2 SVGAGI. TCRdb's table, derived via immunoSEQ multiplex PCR, lists solely in-frame clones and lacks some. The sample has about 60,000 clones, 90% seen once. The sequence came from a man aged 55 to 69 with acute or convalescent COVID-19. Sequencing was performed on peripheral blood. The V call is TRBV6-5, the J call TRBJ1-1, with D possibly matching TRBD1 (5 bases). The CDR3 DNA reads TGTGCCAGCCGACTCGGGGGCACTGAAGCTTTCTTT. Its translation is CASRLGGTEAFF.